This T cell receptor beta chain was profiled in a study of regulatory T cells in long-lasting Graves disease. Study overall: Positive TSH receptor antibodies alongside over 5 years of antithyroid drugs were what marked Graves' disease as persistent.

Assembly of TCR beta libraries relied on iRepertoire HTBI primers together with Arm-PCR of CDR3 regions. TCRdb independently ran MiXCR on the multiplex PCR reads; one entry per CDR3 protein. This sample yields roughly 500,000 distinct CDR3 sequences, of which approximately 23% are seen a single time; over 10% belongs to the top ten. Study observations and caveats: Under persistent disease, TRBV28, TRBJ1-2 and TRBJ2-5 were used preferentially.

The time point is: persistent/refractory GD, antithyroid drugs over 5 years with positive TRAb. PBMC-derived RNA was used for the TCR library. This clonotype was counted only a few times. Its specificity is not known. Germline V gene sequence: CDR1 SGHRS, CDR2 YFSETQ. V lost 4 bases and J lost 1, with 14 bases in between. The CDR3 is 15 residues long. J is TRBJ1-1 and V is TRBV5-1, with D perhaps matching TRBD1 (6 bases). The sample in question was peripheral blood mononuclear cells (PBMCs), obtained when the disease was refractory, from a patient treated with antithyroid drugs. This clonotype was obtained from a female donor with Graves disease. The CDR3 spells CASSPERGRNTEAFF. CDR3 bases: TGCGCCAGCAGCCCTGAACGGGGGCGGAACACTGAAGCTTTCTTT.